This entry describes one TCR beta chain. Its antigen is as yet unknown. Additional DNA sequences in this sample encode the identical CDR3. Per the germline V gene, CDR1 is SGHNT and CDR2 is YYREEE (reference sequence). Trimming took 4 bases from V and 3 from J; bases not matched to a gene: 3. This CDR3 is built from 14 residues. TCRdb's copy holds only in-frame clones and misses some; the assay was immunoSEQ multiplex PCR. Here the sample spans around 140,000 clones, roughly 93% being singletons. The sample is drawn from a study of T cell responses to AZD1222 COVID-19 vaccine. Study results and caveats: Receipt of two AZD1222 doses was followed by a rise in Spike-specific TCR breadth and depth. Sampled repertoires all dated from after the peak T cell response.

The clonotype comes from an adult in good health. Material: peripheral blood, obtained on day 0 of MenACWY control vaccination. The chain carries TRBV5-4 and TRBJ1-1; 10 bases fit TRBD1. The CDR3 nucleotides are TGTGCCAGCAGCCGCGGACAGGGGGACACTGAAGCTTTCTTT. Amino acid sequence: CASSRGQGDTEAFF.